This T cell receptor beta chain was found in a study of Ad26.COV2.S vaccination and SARS-CoV-2 variants. Produced via immunoSEQ multiplex PCR; TCRdb's table is partial and in-frame only. The sample lists some 340,000 clones; 85% to 90% were seen once. From germline, CDR1 is SEHNR and CDR2 FQNEAQ (reference sequence). V lost 3 bases and J lost 9; bases outside the gene matches: 8. CDR3 length: 14 amino acids. Treatment of the sample: about 20 received Ad26.COV2.S at low or high dose, single or two shots; about 5 received placebo; per-sample allocation not given. Sampling was performed 63 days after the first vaccine or placebo injection.

This TCR was sampled from a person between 18 and 65 years old who received the Ad26.COV2.S COVID-19 vaccine or a placebo. The chain is built from TRBV7-9 and TRBJ2-4, with TRBD2 matching 7 bases. The sequencing here drew on peripheral blood, taken in a trial of Ad26.COV2.S vaccine versus placebo. CDR3 sequence reads: CASSLRGSGGIQYF. Written as DNA, the CDR3 is TGTGCCAGCAGCTTGCGGGGGTCCGGTGGCATTCAGTACTTC.